Presented here are 22 T cell receptor beta chains from one specimen sequenced in a study of cytomegalovirus exposure and HLA in healthy donors. PCR used 60 Vbeta primers and 13 Jbeta primers. Clones were sequenced by immunoSEQ multiplex PCR, and TCRdb holds only the in-frame ones, with some missing. The sample consists of roughly 170,000 clones, roughly 84% of them appearing once. The specimen was PBMCs. Every receptor here comes from a male donor in good health and CMV-seronegative.

This chain connects TRBV4-1 to TRBJ1-5, with TRBD1 matching over 8 bases. The germline gives CDR1 MGHRA, CDR2 YSYEKL. The CDR3 length is 20 residues. V was pared by 4 bases and J by 4 bases, with 21 bases of the junction left unmatched. The CDR3 is CASSPPPGQGGNWGNQPQHF. The CDR3 bases are TGCGCCAGCAGCCCCCCCCCTGGACAGGGAGGGAATTGGGGAAATCAGCCCCAGCATTTT.

The chain links TRBV7-9 to TRBJ1-1, with 7 nucleotides matching TRBD1. Germline CDR1 SEHNR, CDR2 FQNEAQ (reference sequence). V trimming: 1 base; J trimming: 1 base; junction bases outside the gene matches: 3. This CDR3 is 15 amino acids long. The CDR3 DNA follows: TGTGCCAGCAGCTTAGGCGGGACAGAGAACACTGAAGCTTTCTTT. This translates into CASSLGGTENTEAFF.

This clone showed up just a few times. The J gene is TRBJ2-5, the V gene TRBV5-1; 11 bases agree with TRBD2. This CDR3 is 16 amino acids long. The junction had 7 bases not matched to a gene; V was cut back by 4 bases and J by 2 bases. In germline, CDR1 is SGHRS, CDR2 YFSETQ. The CDR3 DNA reads as TGCGCCAGCAGCAAAGGACTAGCGGGCGCTCAAGAGACCCAGTACTTC. This translates into CASSKGLAGAQETQYF.

The chain has TRBV6-5 and TRBJ1-2; TRBD1 aligns across 7 bases. After removal of 2 bases from V and 4 bases from J, the junction contained 7 bases not matched to a gene. CDR1 is MNHEY and CDR2 is SVGAGI in the germline V gene. CDR3 size: 15 residues. The CDR3 bases are TGTGCCAGCAGTTACCGATCCCGGGACAGCTATGGCTACACCTTC. Translation gives CASSYRSRDSYGYTF.

The chain recombines TRBV5-1 with TRBJ2-1; TRBD1 matches at 9 bases. Germline trimming cut 4 bases from V and 3 bases from J; bases unmatched to any gene: 2. Germline V gene lookup returns CDR1 SGHRS and CDR2 YFSETQ. The CDR3 has 14 amino acids. DNA for the CDR3: TGCGCCAGCAGCCCGGGACAGGGCTACAATGAGCAGTTCTTC. Protein: CASSPGQGYNEQFF.

The chain uses TRBV18 and TRBJ2-5, with 10 bases lining up with TRBD2. Judging by the DNA end, TRBJ2-7 fits better; the J call may be wrong. This CDR3 is built from 16 residues. Germline values: CDR1 KGHSH, CDR2 LQKENI. CDR3 loop: CASSPLGLADPYEQYF. In DNA form, the CDR3 reads TGTGCCAGCTCACCACTAGGACTAGCGGACCCTTACGAGCAGTACTTC.

The V and J genes are TRBV5-1 and TRBJ1-5, with 7 bases lining up with TRBD1. The CDR3 is made up of 14 amino acids. The ends lost 4 bases at V and 4 bases at J; junction bases unmatched: 5. CDR1 is SGHRS, CDR2 YFSETQ, per germline. The CDR3 DNA reads as TGCGCCAGCAGCCCCGGGACAGAGAATCAGCCCCAGCATTTT. Its translation is CASSPGTENQPQHF.

The chain has TRBV9 and TRBJ1-2; 8 nucleotides agree with TRBD1. With V trimmed by 4 bases and J by 4 bases, 9 bases remained unmatched. The CDR3 is made up of 15 amino acids. Germline CDR1 reads SGDLS; CDR2 reads YYNGEE. DNA for the CDR3: TGTGCCAGCAGCCCACAGGGGGAAAATAGCTATGGCTACACCTTC. It codes for CASSPQGENSYGYTF.

The chain recombines TRBV11-2 with TRBJ2-5; tentatively, D is TRBD1 (5 bases). The CDR3 has 12 amino acids. V was shortened by 5 bases and J by 5 bases, with 9 bases between the two germline ends. Germline CDR1 reads SGHAT; CDR2 reads FQNNGV. CDR3: CASSPPGETQYF. The CDR3 DNA is TGTGCCAGCAGCCCCCCAGGGGAGACCCAGTACTTC.

The V call is TRBV18, the J call TRBJ2-3; D not certain. The V and J ends lost 0 bases and 6 bases respectively, with 7 bases between them. The CDR3 runs 13 residues. Per the germline V gene, CDR1 is KGHSH and CDR2 is LQKENI. The DNA for the CDR3 is TGTGCCAGCTCACCACCGGTAGATGATACGCAGTATTTT. Its translation is CASSPPVDDTQYF.

The chain has TRBV7-3 and TRBJ2-7, with a weak D call TRBD1 (6 bases). Trimming pared 2 bases from V and 4 bases from J, leaving 15 bases between. In germline, CDR1 is SGHTA, CDR2 FQGTGA. The CDR3 sequence is 15 residues long. In nucleotides, the CDR3 is TGTGCCAGCAGCTTAGGGCAGGGGCCCCCTTACGAGCAGTACTTC. Translation gives CASSLGQGPPYEQYF. The whole variable domain, filled in from reference TRBV7-3 and TRBJ2-7, reads GAGVSQTPSNKVTEKGKYVELRCDPISGHTALYWYRQSLGQGPEFLIYFQGTGAADDSGLPNDRFFAVRPEGSVSTLKIQRTERGDSAVYLCASSLGQGPPYEQYFGPGTRLTVT.

This chain connects TRBV6-5 to TRBJ2-5, with TRBD2 as a possible D gene (6 bases). The J call is doubtful: the DNA matches TRBJ2-7 better. The CDR3 loop spans 11 amino acids. Germline loops: CDR1 MNHEY, CDR2 SVGAGI. In DNA, the CDR3 is TGTGCCAGCAGTGGGGGGAGCGAGCAGTACTTC. Its protein is CASSGGSEQYF.

The chain uses TRBV7-2 and TRBJ2-1; D may be TRBD1 (8 bases). The CDR3 loop spans 15 amino acids. Deletions cut 4 bases from V and 4 bases from J, with 14 bases between. In germline, CDR1 is SGHTA, CDR2 FQGNSA. CDR3 loop: CASSSTGGAYNEQFF. DNA for the CDR3: TGTGCCAGCAGCTCAACAGGGGGGGCATACAATGAGCAGTTCTTC.

The chain couples TRBV21-1 to TRBJ1-2; the tabulated D call, TRBD1, remains unverified against the DNA. TRBV21-1 is annotated as a pseudogene. The CDR3 has 16 residues. CDR3 bases: TGTGCCAGCAGCCGACCGACAGGGTTCGGGTTTTATGGCTACACCTTC. As protein: CASSRPTGFGFYGYTF.

The rearrangement links TRBV11-2 to TRBJ2-6; 8 bases match TRBD1. Germline CDR1 SGHAT, CDR2 FQNNGV. The V segment lost 5 bases and the J segment 0 bases; nucleotides outside the gene matches: 6. The CDR3 length is 17 residues. CDR3 in DNA: TGTGCCAGCAGCGGGTACACAGGGGGCTCTGGGGCCAACGTCCTGACTTTC. It encodes CASSGYTGGSGANVLTF.

J is TRBJ1-4 and V is TRBV2; D is possibly TRBD1 (6 bases). Trimming cost V 7 bases and J 0 bases, with 15 bases left between them. The germline CDR1 and CDR2 sequences are SNHLY and FYNNEI. The CDR3 is made up of 16 amino acids. Written as DNA, the CDR3 is TGTGCCAGCACGCGGGGGCTCACGGCAACTAATGAAAAACTGTTTTTT. Protein: CASTRGLTATNEKLFF.

This chain links TRBV4-3 with TRBJ2-5, with 7 bases fitting TRBD2. V dropped 0 bases and J dropped 2; count of bases not matched to a gene: 6. Germline CDR1 LGHNA, CDR2 YSLEER. This CDR3 spans 16 amino acids. Here the CDR3 reads CASSQEPPGGQETQYF. The CDR3 DNA follows: TGCGCCAGCAGCCAAGAACCCCCGGGAGGTCAAGAGACCCAGTACTTC.

The chain has TRBV5-6 and TRBJ2-2; possibly TRBD1 for D (6 bases). From germline, CDR1 is SGHDT and CDR2 YYEEEE. Trimming took off 3 bases at V and 3 bases at J, with 9 bases between the two ends. The CDR3 sequence is 14 residues long. CDR3 in DNA: TGTGCCAGCAGCTGGGACAACGACACCGGGGAGCTGTTTTTT. It codes for CASSWDNDTGELFF.

This chain uses TRBV9 with TRBJ1-2; D is unresolved. Germline CDR1 SGDLS, CDR2 YYNGEE. V was clipped by 0 bases and J by 4 bases, with 7 bases between them. CDR3 length: 13 amino acids. Here the CDR3 DNA reads TGTGCCAGCAGCGTAGACAGCCTCTATGGCTACACCTTC. Protein: CASSVDSLYGYTF. The entire variable domain, with the rest obtained from reference TRBV9 and TRBJ1-2, is as follows: DSGVTQTPKHLITATGQRVTLRCSPRSGDLSVYWYQQSLDQGLQFLIQYYNGEERAKGNILERFSAQQFPDLHSELNLSSLELGDSALYFCASSVDSLYGYTFGSGTRLTVV.

This clone has just a few counts. The gene calls are TRBV4-1 and TRBJ1-2; D may be TRBD1 (5 bases). The germline gives CDR1 MGHRA, CDR2 YSYEKL. V was clipped by 1 base and J by 8 bases, with 11 bases between them. The CDR3 spans 13 residues. CDR3 amino acids: CASSQVGGGGYTF. The CDR3 DNA sequence: TGCGCCAGCAGCCAAGTCGGGGGTGGCGGCTACACCTTC.

This chain joins TRBV10-1 and TRBJ2-5; 7 positions match TRBD2. The trim removed 4 bases at V and 2 bases at J, leaving 10 bases unmatched. Germline V gene lookup returns CDR1 WNHNN and CDR2 SYGVQD (reference sequence). The CDR3 totals 16 residues. In DNA form, the CDR3 reads TGCGCCAGCAGTGGGGGTGCGGCGGGGGAGCAAGAGACCCAGTACTTC. It translates to CASSGGAAGEQETQYF.

This clone was detected once. The chain is built from TRBV19 and TRBJ2-3; 10 nucleotides match TRBD1. Unmatched junction bases numbered 4, after V lost 10 bases and J lost 3 bases. Looked up from germline, CDR1 is LNHDA and CDR2 is SQIVND (reference sequence). The length of the CDR3 is 13 residues. The CDR3 spells CAIRTGGTDTQYF. The CDR3 region has the DNA TGTGCCATTAGGACAGGGGGGACAGATACGCAGTATTTT.